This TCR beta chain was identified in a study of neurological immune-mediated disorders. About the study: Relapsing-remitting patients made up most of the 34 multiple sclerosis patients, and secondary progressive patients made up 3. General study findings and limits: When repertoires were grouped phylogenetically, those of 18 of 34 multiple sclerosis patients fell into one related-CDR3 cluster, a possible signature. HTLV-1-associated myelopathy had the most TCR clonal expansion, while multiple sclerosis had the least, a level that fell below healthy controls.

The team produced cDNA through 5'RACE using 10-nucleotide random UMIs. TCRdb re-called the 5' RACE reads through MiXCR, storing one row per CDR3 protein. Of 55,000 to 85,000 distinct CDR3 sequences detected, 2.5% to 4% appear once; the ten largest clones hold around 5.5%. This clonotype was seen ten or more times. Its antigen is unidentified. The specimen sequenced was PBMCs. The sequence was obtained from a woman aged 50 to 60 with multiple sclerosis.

This CDR3 reads CASSSRTGKNEQFF. The CDR3 bases are TGTGCCAGCAGCTCCAGGACAGGGAAAAATGAGCAGTTCTTC. J is TRBJ2-1 and V is TRBV7-9; 8 positions match TRBD1. Germline trimming cut 4 bases from V and 7 bases from J; bases unmatched to any gene: 6. CDR3 length: 14 amino acids. The germline V gene encodes CDR1 SEHNR and CDR2 FQNEAQ (reference sequence).